A selection of T cell receptor beta chains follows, all from one sample in a study of T cell responses to AZD1222 COVID-19 vaccine. Here immunoSEQ multiplex PCR was the method, and the copy in TCRdb shows in-frame clones only, minus some. The table lists some 200,000 clones, about nine tenths of them singletons. The specimen comprised peripheral blood, sampled on day 0 of AZD1222 vaccination. The receptors shown here come from an adult in good health. CDR3s include the opening cysteine and the closing phenylalanine or tryptophan. D genes are given only for firm matches. Clone size is shown for a subset of rows, as once, few, many or a class of expanded clone.

V gene: TRBV7-2; clone size: .; J gene: TRBJ2-5; D gene: .; CDR3 DNA: TGTGCCAGCAGTTCCGGGACTCCAACCGGGACCCAGTACTTC; CDR3 protein: CASSSGTPTGTQYF
V gene: TRBV20-1; clone size: .; J gene: TRBJ1-5; D gene: .; CDR3 DNA: TGCAGTGCTAGTCCCTTCGGCCGGGGAAGCAATCAGCCCCAGCATTTT; CDR3 protein: CSASPFGRGSNQPQHF
V gene: TRBV2; clone size: few; J gene: TRBJ1-1; D gene: TRBD1; CDR3 DNA: TGTGCCAGCAGAGCGGACAGGGGGTTAGCCAGGTTATCTGAAGCTTTCTTT; CDR3 protein: CASRADRGLARLSEAFF
V gene: TRBV12-5; clone size: .; J gene: TRBJ1-3; D gene: .; CDR3 DNA: TGTGCTAGTGGTGCCGCAAAGGGAGAATCTGGAAACACCATATATTTT; CDR3 protein: CASGAAKGESGNTIYF
V gene: TRBV11-2; clone size: .; J gene: TRBJ1-2; D gene: .; CDR3 DNA: TGTGCCAGCAGCCCCGGAGGAGGACCTAACTATGGCTACACCTTC; CDR3 protein: CASSPGGGPNYGYTF
V gene: TRBV7-6; clone size: .; J gene: TRBJ1-5; D gene: .; CDR3 DNA: TGTGCCAGCAGCTTATTCGGCGTGAATCAGCCCCAGCATTTT; CDR3 protein: CASSLFGVNQPQHF
V gene: TRBV19; clone size: .; J gene: TRBJ2-7; D gene: TRBD1; CDR3 DNA: TGTGCCAGTAGTCCAGAGACAGGGTCTTCCGAGCAGTACTTC; CDR3 protein: CASSPETGSSEQYF
V gene: TRBV28; clone size: .; J gene: TRBJ1-2; D gene: TRBD1; CDR3 DNA: TGTGCCAGCAGACCCCGAGTCGGACAGGGATTCAACTATGGCTACACCTTC; CDR3 protein: CASRPRVGQGFNYGYTF
V gene: TRBV28; clone size: once; J gene: TRBJ1-2; D gene: .; CDR3 DNA: TGTGCCAGCAGGAGCAGTCTGGGCCGAGGCTACACCTTC; CDR3 protein: CASRSSLGRGYTF
V gene: TRBV12-3/TRBV12-4; clone size: .; J gene: TRBJ1-2; D gene: .; CDR3 DNA: TGTGCCAGCAGTCACGGGTATGGCTACACCTTC; CDR3 protein: CASSHGYGYTF
V gene: TRBV7-9; clone size: .; J gene: TRBJ1-3; D gene: .; CDR3 DNA: TGTGCCAGCAGCTTATCCGGGGGGTCTGGAAACACCATATATTTT; CDR3 protein: CASSLSGGSGNTIYF
V gene: TRBV12-3/TRBV12-4; clone size: .; J gene: TRBJ1-3; D gene: .; CDR3 DNA: TGTGCCAGCAGTTTAGGATACACCATATATTTT; CDR3 protein: CASSLGYTIYF
V gene: TRBV5-1; clone size: .; J gene: TRBJ2-2; D gene: .; CDR3 DNA: TGCGCCAGCAGCTTGTTCCAGGGGAGCGAGCGGAACACCGGGGAGCTGTTTTTT; CDR3 protein: CASSLFQGSERNTGELFF
V gene: TRBV7-9; clone size: once; J gene: TRBJ2-2; D gene: TRBD2; CDR3 DNA: TGTGCCAGCAGCTTATTGAGCGGGAGCTTAGTGACCGGGGAGCTGTTTTTT; CDR3 protein: CASSLLSGSLVTGELFF
V gene: TRBV30; clone size: .; J gene: TRBJ2-2; D gene: .; CDR3 DNA: TGTGCCTGGAGTGTCAGGAACACCGGGGAGCTGTTTTTT; CDR3 protein: CAWSVRNTGELFF
V gene: TRBV5-1; clone size: .; J gene: TRBJ2-6; D gene: .; CDR3 DNA: TGCGCCAGCAGCCGATCGACAGTCTCTGGGGCCAACGTCCTGACTTTC; CDR3 protein: CASSRSTVSGANVLTF
V gene: TRBV7-2; clone size: .; J gene: TRBJ2-7; D gene: .; CDR3 DNA: TGTGCCAGCAGCCTAAGGGTGGGACAGCAGTACTTC; CDR3 protein: CASSLRVGQQYF
V gene: TRBV19; clone size: .; J gene: TRBJ2-5; D gene: .; CDR3 DNA: TGTGCCAGTAGTACCCGGGACTTCCAGTACTTC; CDR3 protein: CASSTRDFQYF
V gene: TRBV5-1; clone size: once; J gene: TRBJ2-1; D gene: TRBD2; CDR3 DNA: TGCGCCAGCAGCTCCCCTAGCGGGACGGGTAATGAGCAGTTCTTC; CDR3 protein: CASSSPSGTGNEQFF
V gene: TRBV12-3/TRBV12-4; clone size: .; J gene: TRBJ1-2; D gene: .; CDR3 DNA: TGTGCCAGCAGTTTAAAACAGGGAGAGCGCTACACCTTC; CDR3 protein: CASSLKQGERYTF
V gene: TRBV12-3/TRBV12-4; clone size: .; J gene: TRBJ2-3; D gene: .; CDR3 DNA: TGTGCCAGCAGCTCAGACACAGATACGCAGTATTTT; CDR3 protein: CASSSDTDTQYF
V gene: TRBV7-2; clone size: .; J gene: TRBJ2-7; D gene: .; CDR3 DNA: TGTGCCAGCAGCCGACCGGACCTCATCGAGCAGTACTTC; CDR3 protein: CASSRPDLIEQYF
V gene: TRBV7-2; clone size: .; J gene: TRBJ1-2; D gene: .; CDR3 DNA: TGTGCCAGCAGCTTAGGTCGGGAGGTTAACTATGGCTACACCTTC; CDR3 protein: CASSLGREVNYGYTF
V gene: TRBV7-2; clone size: .; J gene: TRBJ2-4; D gene: .; CDR3 DNA: TGTGCCAGCAGCCGTAGGGGGGCGGGGACCGGAGAAAACATTCAGTACTTC; CDR3 protein: CASSRRGAGTGENIQYF
V gene: TRBV19; clone size: .; J gene: TRBJ2-6; D gene: .; CDR3 DNA: TGTGCCAGTAGCATCTATCAGGGATCCGGGGCCAACGTCCTGACTTTC; CDR3 protein: CASSIYQGSGANVLTF
V gene: TRBV6-5; clone size: .; J gene: TRBJ2-6; D gene: .; CDR3 DNA: TGTGCCAGCAGTTACCCCGGCACTTCTGGGGCCAACGTCCTGACTTTC; CDR3 protein: CASSYPGTSGANVLTF
V gene: TRBV10-1; clone size: .; J gene: TRBJ2-2; D gene: TRBD1; CDR3 DNA: TGCGCCAGCAGTTCCGGGACAGTGAACACCGGGGAGCTGTTTTTT; CDR3 protein: CASSSGTVNTGELFF
V gene: TRBV11-2; clone size: .; J gene: TRBJ1-3; D gene: .; CDR3 DNA: TGTGCCAGCAGCTTAGACTCCGGAAACACCATATATTTT; CDR3 protein: CASSLDSGNTIYF
V gene: TRBV7-9; clone size: .; J gene: TRBJ1-4; D gene: .; CDR3 DNA: TGTGCCAGCAGCTCCGTTTTCGCTGAAAAACTGTTTTTT; CDR3 protein: CASSSVFAEKLFF
V gene: TRBV9; clone size: .; J gene: TRBJ1-3; D gene: .; CDR3 DNA: TGTGCCAGCAGCCTACAACCCCTTCCCCGGGGTGACACCATATATTTT; CDR3 protein: CASSLQPLPRGDTIYF
V gene: TRBV5-8; clone size: .; J gene: TRBJ1-2; D gene: .; CDR3 DNA: TGTGCCAGCAGCTTGAGCGGGCAGGAAAATGGCTACACCTTC; CDR3 protein: CASSLSGQENGYTF
V gene: TRBV28; clone size: .; J gene: TRBJ1-2; D gene: .; CDR3 DNA: TGTGCCGGACGGAAGATGGACAGCTATGGCTACACCTTC; CDR3 protein: CAGRKMDSYGYTF
V gene: TRBV11-2; clone size: few; J gene: TRBJ2-1; D gene: .; CDR3 DNA: TGTGCCAGCAGCTTAGGGCTAAACAATGAGCAGTTCTTC; CDR3 protein: CASSLGLNNEQFF
V gene: TRBV20-1; clone size: .; J gene: TRBJ2-1; D gene: TRBD2; CDR3 DNA: TGCAGTGCTAGTCCCCGGACTAGCGGGGTCTACAATGAGCAGTTCTTC; CDR3 protein: CSASPRTSGVYNEQFF